One and the same sample provided the 32 T cell receptor beta chains below, sequenced in a study of blood T cell repertoires in COVID-19. Produced via immunoSEQ multiplex PCR; TCRdb's table is partial and in-frame only. The table includes fewer than 250,000 clones, roughly 84% detected once. The sample comprised PBMCs or T cells enriched from blood (not recorded which). The receptors stem from a man aged 25 to 45 in a cohort exposed to, infected with or recovered from COVID-19 (not recorded which).

The chain employs TRBV20-1 and TRBJ1-2; D remains ambiguous. V lost 8 bases and J lost 4, with 11 bases in between. This CDR3 has 11 amino acids. Germline V gives CDR1 DFQATT, CDR2 SNEGSKA (reference sequence). In DNA, the CDR3 is TGCAGTCAAGCGGGGTTCTATGGCTACACCTTC. Translated: CSQAGFYGYTF.

The chain has TRBV9 and TRBJ1-5; D is ambiguous. CDR3 size: 13 residues. Trimming cost V 0 bases and J 4 bases, with 5 bases left between them. The germline gives CDR1 SGDLS, CDR2 YYNGEE. CDR3 bases: TGTGCCAGCAGCGTAGACGGGAATCAGCCCCAGCATTTT. Amino acids: CASSVDGNQPQHF.

The V gene is TRBV28, the J gene TRBJ2-7, with 14 nucleotides matching TRBD2. With V trimmed by 2 bases and J by 5 bases, 2 bases remained unmatched. Germline-derived CDR1 and CDR2 are MDHEN and SYDVKM. This CDR3 spans 15 amino acids. For the CDR3, the DNA is TGTGCCAGCAGTTTAGGGGGACTAGCGGGAGACGAGCAGTACTTC. This translates into CASSLGGLAGDEQYF. Together with reference TRBV28 and TRBJ2-7, the CDR3 gives the full variable domain: DVKVTQSSRYLVKRTGEKVFLECVQDMDHENMFWYRQDPGLGLRLIYFSYDVKMKEKGDIPEGYSVSREKKERFSLILESASTNQTSMYLCASSLGGLAGDEQYFGPGTRLTVT.

The chain uses TRBV5-1 and TRBJ2-7, with 12 bases fitting TRBD2. The V segment lost 0 bases and the J segment 1 base; nucleotides outside the gene matches: 11. CDR1 is SGHRS, CDR2 YFSETQ, per germline. The CDR3 loop spans 19 amino acids. CDR3: CASSLGLAGGPNRSYEQYF. The CDR3 DNA reads as TGCGCCAGCAGCTTGGGGCTAGCGGGAGGGCCGAATCGATCCTACGAGCAGTACTTC.

The chain uses TRBV24-1 and TRBJ1-5; D perhaps matches TRBD1 (5 bases). Germline V lookup: CDR1 KGHDR, CDR2 SFDVKD. Deletions cut 4 bases from V and 3 bases from J, with 15 bases between. The CDR3 has 16 amino acids. CDR3 nucleotides: TGTGCCACCAGTGACCCCCGCGCGGGGGTCAATCAGCCCCAGCATTTT. Protein: CATSDPRAGVNQPQHF.

This chain joins TRBV5-1 and TRBJ2-5, with D possibly being TRBD2 (5 bases). Trimming pared 0 bases from V and 1 base from J, leaving 7 bases between. The germline V gene has CDR1 SGHRS and CDR2 YFSETQ. The CDR3 runs to 14 residues. The CDR3 DNA is TGCGCCAGCAGCTTGGAAGGACTCCAAGAGACCCAGTACTTC. Translation: CASSLEGLQETQYF.

V usage is TRBV11-2 and J usage is TRBJ1-4; possibly TRBD1 for D (6 bases). Germline CDR1 is SGHAT and CDR2 is FQNNGV. This CDR3 is 15 amino acids long. V lost 2 bases and J lost 1, with 8 bases in between. Written as DNA, the CDR3 is TGTGCCAGCAGCTTACAGGGGCAAACTAATGAAAAACTGTTTTTT. This encodes CASSLQGQTNEKLFF.

The chain links TRBV10-3 to TRBJ2-4; D ambiguous. The CDR3 covers 13 residues. Trimming took off 0 bases at V and 8 bases at J, with 8 bases between the two ends. Germline CDR1 reads ENHRY; CDR2 reads SYGVKD. This CDR3 reads CAISESAADIQYF. For the CDR3, the DNA is TGTGCCATCAGTGAGTCAGCTGCGGACATTCAGTACTTC.

The J gene is TRBJ1-2, the V gene TRBV7-9; 10 bases agree with TRBD1. The CDR3 runs to 15 residues. After removal of 7 bases from V and 0 bases from J, the junction contained 5 bases not matched to a gene. Germline CDR1 SEHNR, CDR2 FQNEAQ (reference sequence). The CDR3 bases are TGTGCCAGCATGGGACAGGGGACTACTAACTATGGCTACACCTTC. As protein: CASMGQGTTNYGYTF.

The V gene is TRBV12-3 or TRBV12-4, the J gene TRBJ2-7, with a tentative D call TRBD2 (6 bases). Deletions cut 4 bases from V and 7 bases from J, with 8 bases between. CDR3 length equals 11 residues. The CDR3 nucleotides read TGTGCCAGCAGTTCACGGGGGGAGCAGTACTTC. Its protein is CASSSRGEQYF.

V gene TRBV29-1 combines with J gene TRBJ2-1; tentatively, D is TRBD2 (6 bases). The CDR3 has 15 residues. The V end was cut by 7 bases, the J end by 2 bases, with 18 bases between. Germline V gives CDR1 SQVTM, CDR2 ANQGSEA. CDR3: CSAAPLAETYNEQFF. The CDR3 DNA is TGCAGCGCCGCCCCGTTAGCGGAAACCTACAATGAGCAGTTCTTC.

CDR3 bases: TGTGCCATCAGTGAGGAGGCTAGCGGGAGAAGGGACGAAACAGATACGCAGTATTTT. It encodes CAISEEASGRRDETDTQYF. The chain has TRBV10-3 and TRBJ2-3; 10 bases are shared with TRBD2. Germline V CDR1 and CDR2: ENHRY, SYGVKD. Trimming took 2 bases from V and 3 from J; bases not matched to a gene: 14. The CDR3 is 19 residues long.

The chain couples TRBV29-1 to TRBJ1-1; 12 bases align to TRBD1. The V gene end was trimmed by 7 bases and the J gene end by 10 bases; junction bases not matched to a gene: 10. CDR1 is SQVTM and CDR2 is ANQGSEA in the germline V gene. This CDR3 contains 13 residues. The CDR3: CSAAHRDRGRAFF. In DNA form, the CDR3 reads TGCAGCGCTGCCCATCGGGACAGGGGGCGAGCTTTCTTT. Variable domain in full (rest from reference TRBV29-1 and TRBJ1-1): SAVISQKPSRDICQRGTSLTIQCQVDSQVTMMFWYRQQPGQSLTLIATANQGSEATYESGFVIDKFPISRPNLTFSTLTVSNMSPEDSSIYLCSAAHRDRGRAFFGQGTRLTVV.

The chain employs TRBV25-1 and TRBJ2-3; 14 bases are shared with TRBD2. The germline V gene has CDR1 MGHDK and CDR2 SYGVNS. CDR3 size: 18 residues. V shed 1 base and J 5 bases; nucleotides not matched to a gene: 8. CDR3 loop: CASSELPGLAGVGDTQYF. CDR3 DNA sequence: TGTGCCAGCAGTGAATTGCCGGGACTAGCGGGAGTTGGAGATACGCAGTATTTT.

The chain has TRBV5-4 and TRBJ2-5; the match to TRBD1 covers 8 bases. Germline V lookup: CDR1 SGHNT, CDR2 YYREEE (reference sequence). This CDR3 is built from 16 residues. V dropped 4 bases and J dropped 3; count of bases not matched to a gene: 11. In nucleotides, the CDR3 is TGTGCCAGCAGCCTGGATCCCAGGGGGCAAGAAGAGACCCAGTACTTC. It translates to CASSLDPRGQEETQYF.

The chain is built from TRBV9 and TRBJ2-2, with TRBD1 matching 7 bases. This CDR3 has 17 amino acids. Germline-derived CDR1 and CDR2 are SGDLS and YYNGEE. J was trimmed by 7 bases and V by 0 bases; bases with no gene match: 12. This CDR3 reads CASSVEGAGGLNGELFF. As DNA, the CDR3 is TGTGCCAGCAGCGTAGAGGGCGCAGGGGGTTTGAACGGGGAGCTGTTTTTT.

This sequence joins TRBV5-1 and TRBJ1-6; 7 bases match TRBD1. Germline V gene data show CDR1 as SGHRS and CDR2 as YFSETQ. The V and J ends lost 4 bases and 3 bases, in that order; junction bases with no gene match: 4. This CDR3 has 15 amino acids. CDR3 amino acids: CASSQGTVYNSPLHF. DNA for the CDR3: TGCGCCAGCAGCCAGGGGACAGTCTATAATTCACCCCTCCACTTT.

The J gene is TRBJ1-2, the V gene TRBV28; unclear D gene. V was pared by 5 bases and J by 8 bases, with 30 bases between. CDR3 length: 18 residues. Germline V CDR1 and CDR2: MDHEN, SYDVKM. The CDR3 spells CASSIQALREGPARGYTF. The CDR3 DNA is TGTGCCAGCAGTATTCAAGCCTTACGTGAAGGCCCAGCTAGGGGCTACACCTTC.

This clone appeared a single time. The V call is TRBV19, the J call TRBJ1-6; D is undetermined. CDR1 is LNHDA, CDR2 SQIVND, per germline (reference sequence). Trimming took 7 bases from V and 7 from J, leaving 14 bases between them. The CDR3 is 14 amino acids. CDR3 in DNA: TGTGCCAGTAAGGAGGAGAAAGAAAATTCACCCCTCCACTTT. It translates to CASKEEKENSPLHF.

The sample holds one count of this clone. The gene calls are TRBV10-3 and TRBJ2-1, with D possibly being TRBD1 (6 bases). Germline V gene data show CDR1 as ENHRY and CDR2 as SYGVKD. The V gene lost 4 bases and the J gene lost 8 bases, with 24 bases spanning the gap. The CDR3 has 17 amino acids. CDR3 sequence: CAISADRSSTTGYEQFF. DNA for the CDR3: TGTGCCATCAGTGCTGACAGGAGCTCCACTACAGGCTATGAGCAGTTCTTC.

With regard to this clone: The germline gene is not matched at one end of the junction; a read error may be the cause. V is TRBV7-7 and J is TRBJ2-7; perhaps TRBD2 as D (5 bases). From germline, CDR1 is SSHAT and CDR2 FNYEAQ (reference sequence). This CDR3 has 16 amino acids. The CDR3 sequence: CASSPRVGADSYEQYF. CDR3 DNA: TGTGCTAGCAGCCCGCGAGTGGGAGCCGACTCCTACGAGCAGTACTTC.

The J gene is TRBJ1-1, the V gene TRBV13, with 7 nucleotides matching TRBD1. Germline V gives CDR1 PRHDT, CDR2 FYEKMQ (reference sequence). CDR3 length: 14 residues. J lost 0 bases, V lost 5 bases, and 3 bases had no gene match. The CDR3 nucleotides read TGTGCCAGCAGCGACAGGGTAATGAACACTGAAGCTTTCTTT. It encodes CASSDRVMNTEAFF.

The chain has TRBV25-1 and TRBJ1-4; 8 positions agree with TRBD1. Germline CDR1 MGHDK, CDR2 SYGVNS. The CDR3 contains 17 residues. J gave up 2 bases and V 3 bases, and 8 bases lay outside the gene matches. The chain's CDR3 is CASSEGDRRNTNEKLFF. CDR3 DNA sequence: TGTGCCAGCAGTGAGGGGGACAGGAGGAACACTAATGAAAAACTGTTTTTT.

This chain joins TRBV3-1 (or the pseudogene TRBV3-2) and TRBJ1-1; tentatively, D is TRBD1 (5 bases). Germline-derived CDR1 and CDR2 are LGHDT and YNNKEL (reference sequence). CDR3 size: 15 residues. Trimming took off 3 bases at V and 6 bases at J, with 17 bases between the two ends. The CDR3 region is CASSQRRGDRAEAFF. Here the CDR3 DNA reads TGTGCCAGCAGCCAGAGGCGGGGGGACCGGGCTGAAGCTTTCTTT.

J is TRBJ1-5 and V is TRBV2; perhaps TRBD1 as D (6 bases). V was clipped by 8 bases and J by 2 bases, with 13 bases between them. Germline assignment: CDR1 SNHLY and CDR2 FYNNEI. The CDR3 consists of 14 residues. The CDR3 DNA reads as TGTGCCAGCGAAGGACAGTCCCGCAATCAGCCCCAGCATTTT. The encoded protein is CASEGQSRNQPQHF.

The genes are TRBV5-4 and TRBJ2-7; 7 nucleotides line up with TRBD2. CDR1 and CDR2 (germline): SGHNT, YYREEE (reference sequence). The V gene end was trimmed by 4 bases and the J gene end by 3 bases; junction bases not matched to a gene: 10. The CDR3 contains 15 residues. CDR3 nucleotide sequence: TGTGCCAGCAGCGAGTCCTCAGCGGGAAACTACGAGCAGTACTTC. Its translation is CASSESSAGNYEQYF. Combining the CDR3 with reference TRBV5-4 and TRBJ2-7 gives the whole variable domain ETGVTQSPTHLIKTRGQQVTLRCSSQSGHNTVSWYQQALGQGPQFIFQYYREEENGRGNFPPRFSGLQFPNYSSELNVNALELDDSALYLCASSESSAGNYEQYFGPGTRLTVT.

The gene calls are TRBV27 and TRBJ2-2, with TRBD2 matching 14 bases. V was pared by 4 bases and J by 3 bases, with 4 bases of the junction left unmatched. The CDR3 is 17 amino acids. CDR1 and CDR2 from the germline V gene are MNHEY and SMNVEV (reference sequence). CDR3 sequence (DNA): TGTGCCAGCAGTTCGACTAGCGGGAGGGCGCACACCGGGGAGCTGTTTTTT. It yields the protein CASSSTSGRAHTGELFF.

This sequence joins TRBV5-1 and TRBJ2-7; tentatively, D is TRBD2 (5 bases). V was cut by 1 base and J by 2 bases, with 13 bases left in between. CDR1 and CDR2 from the germline V gene are SGHRS and YFSETQ. This CDR3 has 15 residues. Written as DNA, the CDR3 is TGCGCCAGCAGCTTGTTGTCTGACTATACCTACGAGCAGTACTTC. It is translated as CASSLLSDYTYEQYF. The full variable domain, its missing parts supplied by reference TRBV5-1 and TRBJ2-7, is KAGVTQTPRYLIKTRGQQVTLSCSPISGHRSVSWYQQTPGQGLQFLFEYFSETQRNKGNFPGRFSGRQFSNSRSEMNVSTLELGDSALYLCASSLLSDYTYEQYFGPGTRLTVT.

This clone has more than one count but fewer than ten. The gene calls are TRBV7-9 and TRBJ2-1; 12 bases map to TRBD2. This CDR3 is built from 14 residues. Germline CDR1 SEHNR, CDR2 FQNEAQ (reference sequence). J gave up 8 bases and V 5 bases, and 4 bases lay outside the gene matches. CDR3: CASSRLAGEHEQFF. Here the CDR3 DNA reads TGTGCCAGCAGCCGACTAGCGGGGGAGCATGAGCAGTTCTTC.

This clone came up a few times. This sequence joins TRBV6-1 and TRBJ2-3, with TRBD2 identical over 9 bases. The CDR3 covers 16 residues. Germline values: CDR1 MNHNS, CDR2 SASEGT. V shed 2 bases, J shed 2 bases, and the junction held 5 bases outside the gene matches. The CDR3 region has the DNA TGTGCCAGCAGTGAACATGGCGGGAGGGCCACAGATACGCAGTATTTT. This sequence encodes CASSEHGGRATDTQYF.

The chain carries TRBV7-2 and TRBJ2-3; D remains ambiguous. The CDR3 has 14 amino acids. CDR1 SGHTA and CDR2 FQGNSA come from the germline V gene. Deletions cut 6 bases from V and 0 bases from J, with 10 bases between. The CDR3 sequence: CASRPVISTDTQYF. In nucleotides, the CDR3 is TGTGCCAGCAGACCAGTTATTAGCACAGATACGCAGTATTTT.

This clone showed up just a few times. The V call is TRBV7-2, the J call TRBJ1-2; 10 positions match TRBD1. The CDR3 runs to 15 residues. Unmatched junction bases numbered 3, after V lost 5 bases and J lost 0 bases. CDR1 is SGHTA, CDR2 FQGNSA, per germline. CDR3 protein: CASSHGTGANYGYTF. The CDR3 coding sequence is TGTGCCAGCAGCCATGGGACAGGGGCTAACTATGGCTACACCTTC.